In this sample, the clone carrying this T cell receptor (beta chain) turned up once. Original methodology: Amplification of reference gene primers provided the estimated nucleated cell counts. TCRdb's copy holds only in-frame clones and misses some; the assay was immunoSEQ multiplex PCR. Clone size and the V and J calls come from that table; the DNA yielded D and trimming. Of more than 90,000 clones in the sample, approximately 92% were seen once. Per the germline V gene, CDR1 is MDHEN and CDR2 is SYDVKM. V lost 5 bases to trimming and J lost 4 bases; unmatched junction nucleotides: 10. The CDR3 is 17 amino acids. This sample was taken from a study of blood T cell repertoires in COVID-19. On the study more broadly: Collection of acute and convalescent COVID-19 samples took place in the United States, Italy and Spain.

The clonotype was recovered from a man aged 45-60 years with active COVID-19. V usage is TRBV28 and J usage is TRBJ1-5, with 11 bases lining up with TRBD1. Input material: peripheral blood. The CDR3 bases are TGTGCCAGCAGTGTGGGGACAGGGGGTCAGGGGAATCAGCCCCAGCATTTT. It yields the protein CASSVGTGGQGNQPQHF.